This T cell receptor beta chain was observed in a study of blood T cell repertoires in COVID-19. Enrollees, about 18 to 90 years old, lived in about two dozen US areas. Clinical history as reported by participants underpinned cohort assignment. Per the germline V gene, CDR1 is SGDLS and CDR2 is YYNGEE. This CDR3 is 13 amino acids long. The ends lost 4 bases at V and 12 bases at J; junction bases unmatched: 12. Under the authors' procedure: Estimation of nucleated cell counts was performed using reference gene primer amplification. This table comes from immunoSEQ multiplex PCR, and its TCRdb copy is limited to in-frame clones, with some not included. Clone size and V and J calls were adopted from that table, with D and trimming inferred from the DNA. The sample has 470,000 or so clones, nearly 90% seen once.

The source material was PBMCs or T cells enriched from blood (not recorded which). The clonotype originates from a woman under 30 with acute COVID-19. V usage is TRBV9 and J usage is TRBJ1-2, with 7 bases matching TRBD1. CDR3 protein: CASSPRTGESNTF. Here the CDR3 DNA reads TGTGCCAGCAGCCCCCGTACAGGGGAATCCAACACCTTC. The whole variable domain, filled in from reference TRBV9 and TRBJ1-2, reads DSGVTQTPKHLITATGQRVTLRCSPRSGDLSVYWYQQSLDQGLQFLIQYYNGEERAKGNILERFSAQQFPDLHSELNLSSLELGDSALYFCASSPRTGESNTFGSGTRLTVV.